The next 20 T cell receptor beta chains were all read from a single sample in a study of blood T cells in healthy people across ages. Primers used in a second PCR of roughly 7 to 12 cycles were a sample-barcoded 5' primer and a J-beta primer mix. MiXCR was run by TCRdb on the 5' RACE reads, yielding one entry per CDR3 protein. Of 920,000 or so distinct CDR3 sequences listed, 40% to 55% are singletons. Material for sequencing was blood. These receptors all come from a woman in her sixties in good health.

This chain links TRBV6-1 with TRBJ2-3; 8 nucleotides agree with TRBD2. V lost 10 bases and J lost 3; bases outside the gene matches: 12. Germline V gene lookup returns CDR1 MNHNS and CDR2 SASEGT. This CDR3 contains 15 residues. As DNA, the CDR3 is TGTGCCAACAGGAAGAGCGGGAGCAGTACAGATACGCAGTATTTT. Translated: CANRKSGSSTDTQYF.

The chain employs TRBV9 and TRBJ2-5; D unclear. The length of the CDR3 is 13 residues. V was trimmed by 3 bases and J by 11 bases, leaving 17 bases between them. Germline V gene lookup returns CDR1 SGDLS and CDR2 YYNGEE. The CDR3 here is CASSASLYNEQYF. CDR3 in DNA: TGTGCCAGCAGCGCGAGTCTTTACAATGAGCAGTACTTC.

J is TRBJ2-4 and V is TRBV15; 7 positions agree with TRBD2. Judging by the DNA end, TRBJ2-7 fits better; the J call may be wrong. The CDR3 has 15 amino acids. The germline V gene encodes CDR1 LNHNV and CDR2 YYDKDF (reference sequence). The CDR3 region has the DNA TGTGCCACCAGCAGAGATGCTACTAGCGAGTACGAGCAGTACTTC. As protein: CATSRDATSEYEQYF.

V usage is TRBV27 and J usage is TRBJ2-3; D uncertain. V lost 5 bases and J lost 6, with 21 bases in between. Per the germline V gene, CDR1 is MNHEY and CDR2 is SMNVEV (reference sequence). The CDR3 runs to 16 residues. CDR3 in amino acids: CASSREGPLFTDTQYF. CDR3 nucleotide sequence: TGTGCCAGCAGTAGAGAAGGACCTCTATTTACGGATACGCAGTATTTT.

The rearrangement joins TRBV5-1 to TRBJ2-7; no clear D. Germline V CDR1 and CDR2: SGHRS, YFSETQ. The CDR3 has 14 residues. With 0 bases removed from V and 3 bases from J, the gap between germline ends came to 10 bases. CDR3 protein: CASSLEVGRYEQYF. In DNA, the CDR3 is TGCGCCAGCAGCTTGGAGGTCGGCCGCTACGAGCAGTACTTC.

The rearrangement joins TRBV12-3 or TRBV12-4 to TRBJ2-5; 8 nucleotides agree with TRBD2. TRBJ2-7 matches the DNA end more closely, so the J call is doubtful. The CDR3 runs 12 residues. This CDR3 reads CASKAGAVEQYF. CDR3 DNA sequence: TGTGCCAGCAAAGCGGGAGCGGTCGAGCAGTACTTC.

This clonotype has a count of ten or more. The chain employs TRBV12-3 or TRBV12-4 and TRBJ2-5; no reliable D call. The CDR3 is made up of 13 amino acids. Trimming left V 1 base short and J 7 bases short, with 10 bases between. DNA for the CDR3: TGTGCCAGCAGTTTAGGGCTTAAGGGGACCCAGTACTTC. Protein: CASSLGLKGTQYF.

This clonotype has more than one count but fewer than ten. DNA of the CDR3: TGTGCCAGCAGCTTAGACCGTGGAGCACAAGAGACCCAGTACTTC. Translated, it gives CASSLDRGAQETQYF. The rearrangement links TRBV11-2 to TRBJ2-5; D call uncertain. This CDR3 region has 15 residues. Trimming shortened V by 0 bases and J by 2 bases, and 10 bases separated the two germline ends. Looked up from germline, CDR1 is SGHAT and CDR2 is FQNNGV.

The rearrangement links TRBV11-2 to TRBJ2-3, with no clear D. The CDR3 totals 14 residues. The V end lost 5 bases, the J end lost 6 bases, and 15 bases lay between the germline ends. Germline V gives CDR1 SGHAT, CDR2 FQNNGV. The CDR3 bases are TGTGCCAGCAGCCTCGCCAGTCTGGAGGATACGCAGTATTTT. It translates to CASSLASLEDTQYF.

The chain joins TRBV6-6 to TRBJ1-4; 7 bases are a match to TRBD1. This CDR3 is 13 amino acids long. V gave up 5 bases and J gave up 10 bases; unmatched junction bases: 7. Germline lookup yields CDR1 MNHNY and CDR2 SVGAGI (reference sequence). The CDR3 coding sequence is TGTGCCAGCAGTGACAGGGCGAGCGGAAAACTGTTTTTT. Amino acid sequence: CASSDRASGKLFF.

The chain links TRBV10-2 to TRBJ1-2; no reliable D call. Deletions cut 8 bases from V and 3 bases from J, with 10 bases between. Germline V gene data show CDR1 as WSHSY and CDR2 as SAAADI. This CDR3 is 12 amino acids long. The CDR3 coding sequence is TGCGCCAGCCGACGGAGTGACTATGGCTACACCTTC. It encodes CASRRSDYGYTF.

J is TRBJ2-5 and V is TRBV20-1; D may be TRBD2 (7 bases). Per germline, CDR1 DFQATT and CDR2 SNEGSKA (reference sequence). Trimming left V 5 bases short and J 6 bases short, with 16 bases between. This CDR3 comprises 13 residues. The CDR3 sequence is CSADAGAMQTQYF. CDR3 nucleotide sequence: TGCAGTGCTGACGCGGGGGCGATGCAGACCCAGTACTTC.

The chain has TRBV21-1 and TRBJ2-4; the table gives TRBD1 as D, unverified against the DNA. TRBV21-1 is designated a pseudogene. This CDR3 is 15 amino acids long. The DNA of the CDR3 is TGTGCCAGCACCAATAACAGGGGGTGTTGGGACATTCAGTACTTC. Translation: CASTNNRGCWDIQYF.

The rearrangement joins TRBV7-9 to TRBJ2-7, with 8 bases matching TRBD2. J lost 7 bases, V lost 5 bases, and 7 bases had no gene match. The CDR3 totals 13 residues. Per germline, CDR1 SEHNR and CDR2 FQNEAQ (reference sequence). DNA for the CDR3: TGTGCCAGCAGCGGGACACTAGCGGTTGAGCAGTACTTC. Encoded protein: CASSGTLAVEQYF.

This clonotype has just a few counts. The chain is built from TRBV12-3 or TRBV12-4 and TRBJ2-1, with D hard to call. Trimming pared 6 bases from V and 5 bases from J, leaving 8 bases between. The CDR3 extends over 12 amino acids. The CDR3 DNA reads TGTGCCAGCAGCGCCAAACACAATGAGCAGTTCTTC. It encodes CASSAKHNEQFF.

J is TRBJ2-1 and V is TRBV4-1; D is possibly TRBD2 (5 bases). Germline V gene data show CDR1 as MGHRA and CDR2 as YSYEKL. This CDR3 has 15 amino acids. V lost 0 bases and J lost 7, with 13 bases in between. The CDR3 DNA reads as TGCGCCAGCAGCCAAGATGAGGGAGTGAGGAATGAGCAGTTCTTC. Amino acid sequence: CASSQDEGVRNEQFF.

The chain is built from TRBV9 and TRBJ2-5; D not resolved. Trimming pared 2 bases from V and 5 bases from J, leaving 10 bases between. This CDR3 is 13 amino acids long. Germline V gives CDR1 SGDLS, CDR2 YYNGEE. In nucleotides, the CDR3 is TGTGCCAGCAGCGTCGCCGAAAAGGAGACCCAGTACTTC. Its translation is CASSVAEKETQYF. Combining the CDR3 with reference TRBV9 and TRBJ2-5 gives the whole variable domain DSGVTQTPKHLITATGQRVTLRCSPRSGDLSVYWYQQSLDQGLQFLIQYYNGEERAKGNILERFSAQQFPDLHSELNLSSLELGDSALYFCASSVAEKETQYFGPGTRLLVL.

The chain carries TRBV14 and TRBJ2-7; 8 bases match TRBD2. The CDR3 totals 15 residues. The ends lost 1 base at V and 3 bases at J; junction bases unmatched: 5. The germline CDR1 and CDR2 sequences are SGHDN and FVKESK. The CDR3 DNA reads TGTGCCAGCAGCCAAGCAGTAGCGGGGAGCTACGAGCAGTACTTC. Its translation: CASSQAVAGSYEQYF. The variable domain in full, completed from reference TRBV14 and TRBJ2-7, reads EAGVTQFPSHSVIEKGQTVTLRCDPISGHDNLYWYRRVMGKEIKFLLHFVKESKQDESGMPNNRFLAERTGGTYSTLKVQPAELEDSGVYFCASSQAVAGSYEQYFGPGTRLTVT.

J is TRBJ2-1 and V is TRBV27, with 11 bases lining up with TRBD2. After removal of 8 bases from V and 3 bases from J, the junction contained 6 bases not matched to a gene. This CDR3 contains 15 residues. Germline lookup yields CDR1 MNHEY and CDR2 SMNVEV (reference sequence). The CDR3 reads CASGDGTSGYNEQFF. The CDR3, as DNA: TGTGCCAGCGGGGACGGGACTAGCGGCTACAATGAGCAGTTCTTC.

This rearrangement joins TRBV27 to TRBJ2-7; D perhaps matches TRBD2 (5 bases). V was shortened by 4 bases and J by 7 bases, with 8 bases between the two germline ends. The CDR3 sequence is 11 residues long. Germline CDR1 reads MNHEY; CDR2 reads SMNVEV (reference sequence). This CDR3 reads CASSYQREQYF. CDR3 DNA: TGTGCCAGCAGTTATCAGCGGGAGCAGTACTTC.